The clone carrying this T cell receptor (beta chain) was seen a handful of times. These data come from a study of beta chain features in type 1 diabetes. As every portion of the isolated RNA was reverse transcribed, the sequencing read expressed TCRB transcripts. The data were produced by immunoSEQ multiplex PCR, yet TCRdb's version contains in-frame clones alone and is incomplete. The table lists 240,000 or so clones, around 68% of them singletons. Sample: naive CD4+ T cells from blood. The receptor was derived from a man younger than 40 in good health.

The DNA of the CDR3 is TGCAGCGTTGTGGGGGATGGCAATCAGCCCCAGCATTTT. It yields the protein CSVVGDGNQPQHF. The chain joins TRBV29-1 to TRBJ1-5; weak D call: TRBD1 (5 bases). The germline V gene encodes CDR1 SQVTM and CDR2 ANQGSEA. Trimming took 4 bases from V and 2 from J, leaving 9 bases between them. The CDR3 loop spans 13 amino acids.